The clone carrying this TCR beta chain occurred a few times. Its antigen is not identified. Each donor had 8.5 to 10 milliliters of peripheral blood drawn. The data were obtained in a study of blood T cells in healthy people across ages. Study-level information: Template switching picked up about one barcoded beta molecule for each two T cells. Study findings and constraints: A greater number of naive CD4+ cells and higher diversity distinguished long-lived donors from aged donors.

Primers used in a second PCR of roughly 6 to 12 cycles were a sample-barcoded 5' primer and a J-beta primer mix. A 12-random-nucleotide template-switch adaptor tagged each cDNA molecule. One entry per CDR3 protein results from TCRdb running MiXCR on the 5' RACE reads. Of about 1.8 million distinct CDR3 sequences listed, less than 50% are singletons. The source is a woman between 40 and 50 years old in good health. The sequencing sample was made of blood.

In DNA, the CDR3 is TGCAGTGCTAGAGATCTCATACAGGGTGCTCAGTTCTTC. This codes for CSARDLIQGAQFF. The rearrangement uses TRBV20-1 and TRBJ2-1; D perhaps matches TRBD1 (6 bases). Germline V CDR1 and CDR2: DFQATT, SNEGSKA (reference sequence). The CDR3 is made up of 13 amino acids. V shed 0 bases and J shed 13 bases, with 16 bases lying between them.